This TCR beta chain is drawn from a study of neurological immune-mediated disorders. As regards this clonotype: What it recognizes is unknown. A much larger clone differs by one base, so this may be a read error.

The study's findings and limits: TCR-beta repertoires seemed private in all groups, with no expanded CDR3 amino acid sequences shared. HTLV-1-associated myelopathy led in TCR clonal expansion, while multiple sclerosis ranked lowest, below healthy controls.

5'RACE generated cDNA with 10-nucleotide random UMIs. TCRdb itself ran the 5' RACE reads through MiXCR, one entry per CDR3 protein. The data hold more than 50,000 distinct CDR3 sequences, with roughly 11% observed a single time. The sample was PBMCs. This sequence originates from a man aged 55 to 70 in good health.

Here the CDR3 DNA reads TGTGCCAGCAGTCTCGGGAGGGAGCTGTTTTTT. Translated: CASSLGRELFF. V usage is TRBV12-3 or TRBV12-4 and J usage is TRBJ2-2, with TRBD2 as a possible D gene (5 bases). Trimming cost V 5 bases and J 9 bases, with 7 bases left between them. This CDR3 spans 11 amino acids.